This TCR beta chain was observed in a study of blood T cell repertoires in COVID-19. Trimming took 4 bases from V and 8 from J, leaving 12 bases between them. The CDR3 has 13 amino acids. Germline V CDR1 and CDR2: SGHNT, YENEEA. This clone has only one observation. Generated by immunoSEQ multiplex PCR, the TCRdb table keeps only in-frame clones and is missing some. The repertoire includes hundreds of thousands of clones, approximately 87% of them detected once, and approximately 7.8% sits in the top ten. This receptor was obtained from a woman in her 50s who had recovered from COVID-19. The chain is built from TRBV11-3 and TRBJ2-1; D may be TRBD1 (6 bases). Sequenced: peripheral blood. The CDR3 coding sequence is TGTGCCAGCAGCTACACAGGGTTCGATGAGCAGTTCTTC. This gives the protein CASSYTGFDEQFF.